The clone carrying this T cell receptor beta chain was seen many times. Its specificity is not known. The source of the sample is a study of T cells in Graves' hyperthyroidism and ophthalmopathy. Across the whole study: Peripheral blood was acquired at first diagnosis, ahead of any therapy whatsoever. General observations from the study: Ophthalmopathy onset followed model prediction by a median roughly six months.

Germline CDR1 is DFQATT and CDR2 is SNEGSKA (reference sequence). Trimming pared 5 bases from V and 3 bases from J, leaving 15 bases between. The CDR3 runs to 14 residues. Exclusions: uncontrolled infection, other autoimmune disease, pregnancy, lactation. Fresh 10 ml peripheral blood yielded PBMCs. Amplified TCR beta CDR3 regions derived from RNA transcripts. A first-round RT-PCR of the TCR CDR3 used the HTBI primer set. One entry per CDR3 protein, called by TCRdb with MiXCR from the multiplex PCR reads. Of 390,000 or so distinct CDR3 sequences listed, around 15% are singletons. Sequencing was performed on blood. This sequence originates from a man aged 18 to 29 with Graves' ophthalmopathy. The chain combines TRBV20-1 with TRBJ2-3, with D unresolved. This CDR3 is CSAARTHATDTQYF. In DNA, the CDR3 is TGCAGTGCTGCCCGAACCCACGCGACAGATACGCAGTATTTT.